These 28 T cell receptor beta chains were sequenced from one sample in a study of beta chain features in type 1 diabetes (dated by TCRdb to about 2018). The library was obtained by the immunoSEQ multiplex PCR assay. The entire amount of isolated RNA was reverse transcribed using the High Capacity cDNA Reverse Transcription Kit, so the sequenced TCRB transcripts were expressed ones. Entries here come from immuneACCESS through TCRdb and include only in-frame sequences with V and J called. Some clones fail to appear in such tables; in the studies checked, an unresolved V gene covers under half of the shortfall, and the cause of the remainder is unknown. Across this sample there are around 500,000 clones, with roughly 31% seen only once. Of the sample, around 0.065% falls within the top ten clones. Sequencing was done on a sample of naive CD4+ T cells from blood. The sample's cell subset or site label, decoded: true naive CD4+ T cells. All receptors come from a man aged 18 to 35 in good health.

The chain employs TRBV2 and TRBJ2-3; D gene uncertain. The germline V gene has CDR1 SNHLY and CDR2 FYNNEI. The CDR3 has 16 amino acids. V was clipped by 5 bases and J by 4 bases, with 19 bases between them. The CDR3 sequence: CASSPVLSLSADTQYF. The CDR3 DNA reads as TGTGCCAGCAGTCCTGTCCTATCCTTAAGCGCAGATACGCAGTATTTT.

The rearrangement uses TRBV30 and TRBJ2-7, with 9 nucleotides matching TRBD1. This CDR3 is 16 amino acids long. CDR1 is GTSNPN, CDR2 SVGIG, per germline (reference sequence). Losses at the gene ends were 0 bases for V and 2 bases for J; bases not matched to a gene: 8. The CDR3 spells CAWSVRRQGGPYEQYF. For the CDR3, the DNA is TGTGCCTGGAGTGTCCGAAGACAGGGGGGTCCCTACGAGCAGTACTTC.

The chain combines TRBV25-1 with TRBJ2-7, with TRBD1 identical over 8 bases. Trimming took 3 bases from V and 2 from J; bases not matched to a gene: 6. Looked up from germline, CDR1 is MGHDK and CDR2 is SYGVNS. The CDR3 has 15 amino acids. CDR3 sequence (DNA): TGTGCCAGCAGTGACAGGACAGGGAATCCCTACGAGCAGTACTTC. Residues: CASSDRTGNPYEQYF.

The chain combines TRBV7-2 with TRBJ2-5; TRBD1 aligns across 9 bases. The trim removed 3 bases at V and 2 bases at J, leaving 4 bases unmatched. The CDR3 contains 15 residues. The germline gives CDR1 SGHTA, CDR2 FQGNSA. CDR3 sequence: CASSLKTGGQETQYF. CDR3 DNA sequence: TGTGCCAGCAGCTTGAAGACAGGGGGACAAGAGACCCAGTACTTC.

Turning to this clone: This specimen includes other DNA sequences encoding the same CDR3. The V gene is TRBV29-1, the J gene TRBJ2-5; 7 nucleotides match TRBD1. The CDR3 has 12 amino acids. Germline loops: CDR1 SQVTM, CDR2 ANQGSEA. J was trimmed by 5 bases and V by 6 bases; bases with no gene match: 6. In DNA form, the CDR3 reads TGCAGCGTCCGGACAGGTCAGGAGACCCAGTACTTC. As protein: CSVRTGQETQYF.

V and J are TRBV7-9 and TRBJ2-7; 7 nucleotides align to TRBD2. CDR1 SEHNR and CDR2 FQNEAQ come from the germline V gene (reference sequence). The J segment lost 5 bases and the V segment lost 3 bases, leaving 10 bases of the junction unmatched. This CDR3 has 15 residues. This CDR3 reads CASSFLLAEGNEQYF. DNA of the CDR3: TGTGCCAGCAGCTTTCTCCTAGCGGAGGGTAACGAGCAGTACTTC.

This clone was seen a few times. The same CDR3 is also encoded by other DNA sequences in this sample. The gene calls are TRBV30 and TRBJ1-1; D gene ambiguous. In germline, CDR1 is GTSNPN, CDR2 SVGIG (reference sequence). V was pared by 2 bases and J by 0 bases, with 4 bases between. This CDR3 is built from 12 residues. The CDR3 here is CAWSPLNTEAFF. The CDR3 nucleotides read TGTGCCTGGAGTCCATTGAACACTGAAGCTTTCTTT.

The rearrangement links TRBV5-5 to TRBJ2-7, with 8 positions matching TRBD1. The CDR3 has 16 residues. Germline assignment: CDR1 SGHKS and CDR2 YYEKEE (reference sequence). The V segment lost 2 bases and the J segment 5 bases; nucleotides outside the gene matches: 12. CDR3 protein: CASSLGPRGPRDEQYF. The CDR3 DNA reads as TGTGCCAGCAGCTTAGGACCCAGGGGGCCTAGAGACGAGCAGTACTTC.

The chain employs TRBV4-1 and TRBJ1-5; D unresolved. Trimming took off 0 bases at V and 1 base at J, with 4 bases between the two ends. CDR1 and CDR2 from the germline V gene are MGHRA and YSYEKL. The CDR3 has 14 residues. As DNA, the CDR3 is TGCGCCAGCAGCCAAGATCTGAGCAATCAGCCCCAGCATTTT. Amino acids: CASSQDLSNQPQHF.

This chain connects TRBV7-3 to TRBJ2-1; D is uncertain. CDR3 size: 14 residues. Deletions cut 1 base from V and 8 bases from J, with 12 bases between. The germline CDR1 and CDR2 sequences are SGHTA and FQGTGA. CDR3: CASSLKGPTDEQFF. Written as DNA, the CDR3 is TGTGCCAGCAGCTTAAAGGGCCCCACCGATGAGCAGTTCTTC. Complete variable domain (other parts from reference TRBV7-3 and TRBJ2-1): GAGVSQTPSNKVTEKGKYVELRCDPISGHTALYWYRQSLGQGPEFLIYFQGTGAADDSGLPNDRFFAVRPEGSVSTLKIQRTERGDSAVYLCASSLKGPTDEQFFGPGTRLTVL.

This chain links TRBV30 with TRBJ2-7; D is uncertain. V was cut by 5 bases and J by 6 bases, with 14 bases left in between. CDR3 length equals 12 residues. Germline V gives CDR1 GTSNPN, CDR2 SVGIG (reference sequence). The CDR3 spells CAWGIRGSEQYF. The CDR3 bases are TGTGCCTGGGGGATTCGCGGAAGCGAGCAGTACTTC. The whole variable domain, remainder taken from reference TRBV30 and TRBJ2-7, is SQTIHQWPATLVQPVGSPLSLECTVEGTSNPNLYWYRQAAGRGLQLLFYSVGIGQISSEVPQNLSASRPQDRQFILSSKKLLLSDSGFYLCAWGIRGSEQYFGPGTRLTVT.

The chain has TRBV12-1 and TRBJ2-7; TRBD2 reflects the table's D call only, with no check against the DNA. TRBV12-1 is classified as a pseudogene. This CDR3 comprises 9 residues. DNA of the CDR3: TGTGCCAGCGGAGACGAGCAGTACTTC. This codes for CASGDEQYF.

This clone was picked up a small number of times. This chain uses TRBV29-1 with TRBJ1-1; the match to TRBD1 covers 7 bases. The CDR3 is 15 amino acids. J gave up 3 bases and V 6 bases, and 13 bases lay outside the gene matches. CDR1 and CDR2 from the germline V gene are SQVTM and ANQGSEA. CDR3: CSVDRDPRWHTEAFF. The CDR3 nucleotides read TGCAGCGTCGACAGGGACCCCCGATGGCACACTGAAGCTTTCTTT.

The chain's CDR3 is CGTSGSYEQYF. The CDR3 coding sequence is TGCGGGACATCCGGCTCCTACGAGCAGTACTTC. V usage is TRBV20-1 and J usage is TRBJ2-7; D possibly corresponds to TRBD1 (6 bases). The germline gives CDR1 DFQATT, CDR2 SNEGSKA (reference sequence). CDR3 length: 11 amino acids.

The chain employs TRBV18 and TRBJ1-1, with 8 bases fitting TRBD1. With 5 bases clipped from V and 6 bases from J, the junction kept 2 bases outside the gene matches. The CDR3 spans 12 residues. Germline values: CDR1 KGHSH, CDR2 LQKENI. DNA of the CDR3: TGTGCCAGCTCAGGACAGGGCTCTGAAGCTTTCTTT. Translation: CASSGQGSEAFF. The full variable domain, in which reference TRBV18 and TRBJ1-1 provide the parts outside the CDR3, is NAGVMQNPRHLVRRRGQEARLRCSPMKGHSHVYWYRQLPEEGLKFMVYLQKENIIDESGMPKERFSAEFPKEGPSILRIQQVVRGDSAAYFCASSGQGSEAFFGQGTRLTVV.

This clone appeared a few times. The chain uses TRBV9 and TRBJ2-7; D possibly corresponds to TRBD1 (6 bases). The CDR3 sequence is 15 residues long. The V and J ends lost 0 bases and 3 bases respectively, with 13 bases between them. Germline V gene lookup returns CDR1 SGDLS and CDR2 YYNGEE. The CDR3 protein is CASSVGGQSHYEQYF. The DNA of the CDR3 is TGTGCCAGCAGCGTAGGAGGACAGAGTCACTACGAGCAGTACTTC.

This clone was found a few times. The chain combines TRBV19 with TRBJ1-5; perhaps TRBD1 as D (6 bases). Germline CDR1 is LNHDA and CDR2 is SQIVND (reference sequence). The length of the CDR3 is 16 residues. Trimming stripped 4 bases from V and 3 bases from J, with 16 bases between. The DNA of the CDR3 is TGTGCCAGTAGTACGTTCGGGGGGCTGAACAATCAGCCCCAGCATTTT. It specifies CASSTFGGLNNQPQHF.

The table lists this clone with a few counts. V is TRBV28 and J is TRBJ2-1, with D maybe TRBD2 (5 bases). V was shortened by 6 bases and J by 4 bases, with 10 bases between the two germline ends. The CDR3 is 13 residues long. The germline V gene has CDR1 MDHEN and CDR2 SYDVKM. CDR3 residues: CASSRGPYNEQFF. The CDR3 coding sequence is TGTGCCAGCAGCCGCGGGCCGTACAATGAGCAGTTCTTC.

This clone has a handful of counts. CDR3 residues: CASSRGQANTGELFF. The CDR3, as DNA: TGCGCCAGCAGCCGGGGCCAAGCGAACACCGGGGAGCTGTTTTTT. The rearrangement joins TRBV5-1 to TRBJ2-2; the D gene could be TRBD1 or TRBD2 (5 bases each). Trimming stripped 4 bases from V and 0 bases from J, with 10 bases between. The CDR3 extends over 15 amino acids. Germline-derived CDR1 and CDR2 are SGHRS and YFSETQ.

The table lists this clone with a few counts. This chain joins TRBV28 and TRBJ1-1; 9 positions match TRBD1. Looked up from germline, CDR1 is MDHEN and CDR2 is SYDVKM. Trimming at V came to 3 bases and at J to 5 bases, leaving 7 bases not matched to a gene. CDR3 length equals 15 residues. The CDR3 DNA reads TGTGCCAGCAGTTTGCCAGTCGGACAGGGGACTGAAGCTTTCTTT. This encodes CASSLPVGQGTEAFF.

This chain connects TRBV20-1 to TRBJ2-1, with D perhaps TRBD1 (6 bases). V lost 7 bases and J 9 bases, leaving 13 bases between the germline ends. Germline V gene sequence: CDR1 DFQATT, CDR2 SNEGSKA (reference sequence). CDR3 length equals 11 residues. The CDR3, as DNA: TGCAGTGTCCGGACAGTCACTGAGCAGTTCTTC. It is translated as CSVRTVTEQFF.

The rearrangement uses TRBV29-1 and TRBJ1-4; the D gene is possibly TRBD1 (5 bases). The V gene's germline CDR1 is SQVTM and CDR2 ANQGSEA. The CDR3 has 16 residues. V was pared by 6 bases and J by 4 bases, with 21 bases between. The CDR3 spells CSVQSKRGRSNEKLFF. CDR3 coding DNA: TGCAGCGTGCAAAGTAAACGGGGACGGAGTAATGAAAAACTGTTTTTT.

The chain combines TRBV6-5 with TRBJ2-7, with D perhaps being TRBD1 or TRBD2 (6 bases each). This CDR3 spans 15 amino acids. V lost 0 bases and J lost 3, with 12 bases in between. CDR1 and CDR2 (germline): MNHEY, SVGAGI. CDR3 region: CASSYSRGAGYEQYF. The CDR3 DNA follows: TGTGCCAGCAGTTACTCGAGGGGGGCCGGCTACGAGCAGTACTTC.

The chain has TRBV30 and TRBJ1-2; D ambiguous. CDR3 length: 13 residues. Germline CDR1 is GTSNPN and CDR2 is SVGIG (reference sequence). V was cut by 0 bases and J by 7 bases, with 12 bases left in between. The CDR3 here is CAWSVTGRTGYTF. The CDR3 nucleotides read TGTGCCTGGAGTGTAACGGGTCGGACTGGCTACACCTTC. The full variable domain, its missing parts supplied by reference TRBV30 and TRBJ1-2, is SQTIHQWPATLVQPVGSPLSLECTVEGTSNPNLYWYRQAAGRGLQLLFYSVGIGQISSEVPQNLSASRPQDRQFILSSKKLLLSDSGFYLCAWSVTGRTGYTFGSGTRLTVV.

This chain uses TRBV4-1 with TRBJ2-7, with 12 bases that match TRBD2. Unmatched junction bases numbered 8, after V lost 4 bases and J lost 7 bases. The CDR3 has 15 amino acids. The germline gives CDR1 MGHRA, CDR2 YSYEKL. CDR3 nucleotides: TGCGCCAGCAGCCCCCGACTAGCGGGAGCTGGAGAGCAGTACTTC. It is translated as CASSPRLAGAGEQYF.

The rearrangement links TRBV4-3 to TRBJ2-1, with TRBD1 as a possible D gene (6 bases). This CDR3 contains 16 residues. CDR1 is LGHNA and CDR2 is YSLEER in the germline V gene. The V end was cut by 4 bases, the J end by 3 bases, with 16 bases between. In DNA, the CDR3 is TGCGCCAGCAGCCCCCGCCTTTTGACAGGCTACAATGAGCAGTTCTTC. Residues: CASSPRLLTGYNEQFF.

This clone was picked up a small number of times. The CDR3 region is CACHRGSNQPQHF. DNA of the CDR3: TGTGCTTGTCACAGGGGAAGCAATCAGCCCCAGCATTTT. This chain uses TRBV30 with TRBJ1-5; 7 nucleotides match TRBD1. The CDR3 consists of 13 residues. The germline V gene encodes CDR1 GTSNPN and CDR2 SVGIG (reference sequence).

This rearrangement joins TRBV4-1 to TRBJ2-3, with a tentative D call TRBD1 (5 bases). The germline V gene has CDR1 MGHRA and CDR2 YSYEKL. The CDR3 loop spans 13 amino acids. The V gene lost 4 bases and the J gene lost 6 bases, with 11 bases spanning the gap. CDR3 protein: CASSPVGQDTQYF. CDR3 DNA sequence: TGCGCCAGCAGCCCGGTGGGGCAGGATACGCAGTATTTT.